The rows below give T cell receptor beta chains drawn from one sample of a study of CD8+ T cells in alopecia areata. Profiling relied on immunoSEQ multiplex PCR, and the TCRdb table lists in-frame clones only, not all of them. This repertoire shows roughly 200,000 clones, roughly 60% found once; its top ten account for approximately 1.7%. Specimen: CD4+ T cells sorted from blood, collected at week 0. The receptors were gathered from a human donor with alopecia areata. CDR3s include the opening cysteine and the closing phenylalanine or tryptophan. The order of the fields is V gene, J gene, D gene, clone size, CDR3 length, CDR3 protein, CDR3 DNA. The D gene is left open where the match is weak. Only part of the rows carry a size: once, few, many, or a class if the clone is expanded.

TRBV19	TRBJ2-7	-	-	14	CASSMGRGPYEQYF	TGTGCCAGTAGTATGGGACGAGGCCCCTACGAGCAGTACTTC
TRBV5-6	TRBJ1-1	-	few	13	CASSAEVRDAAFF	TGTGCCAGCTCCGCGGAGGTCAGAGATGCGGCTTTCTTT
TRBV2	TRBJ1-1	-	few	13	CASSRGADTEAFF	TGTGCCAGCAGTCGGGGGGCTGACACTGAAGCTTTCTTT
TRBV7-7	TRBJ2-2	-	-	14	CASSLGTNTGELFF	TGTGCCAGCAGCTTGGGGACTAACACCGGGGAGCTGTTTTTT
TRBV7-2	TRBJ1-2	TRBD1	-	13	CASSQTTGTGYTF	TGTGCCAGCAGCCAGACGACAGGGACCGGCTACACCTTC
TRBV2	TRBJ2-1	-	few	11	CASSEFPSPFF	TGTGCCAGCAGTGAGTTTCCGAGCCCGTTCTTC
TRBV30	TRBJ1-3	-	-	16	CAWRPTGTATANTIYF	TGTGCCTGGAGGCCGACCGGGACGGCGACGGCAAACACCATATATTTT
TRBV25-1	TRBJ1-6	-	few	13	CASSGGFNSPLHF	TGTGCCAGCAGCGGAGGGTTTAATTCACCCCTCCACTTT
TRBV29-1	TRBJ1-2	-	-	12	CSVGGASYGYTF	TGCAGCGTTGGGGGCGCGAGCTATGGCTACACCTTC
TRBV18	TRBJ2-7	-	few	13	CASSPGPPKGQYF	TGTGCCAGCTCGCCTGGACCCCCGAAAGGGCAGTACTTC
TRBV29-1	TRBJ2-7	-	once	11	CSVAITYEQYF	TGCAGCGTTGCAATAACCTACGAGCAGTACTTC
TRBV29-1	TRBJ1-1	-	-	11	CSVVHTSEAFF	TGCAGCGTTGTGCATACTTCTGAAGCTTTCTTT
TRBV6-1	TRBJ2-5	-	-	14	CASSEAHSQETQYF	TGTGCCAGCAGTGAAGCACATAGCCAAGAGACCCAGTACTTC
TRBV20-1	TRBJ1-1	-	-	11	CSAETGSGAFF	TGCAGTGCCGAAACAGGGAGTGGAGCTTTCTTT
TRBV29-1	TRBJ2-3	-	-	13	CSVVAGNTDTQYF	TGCAGCGTTGTTGCAGGGAACACAGATACGCAGTATTTT
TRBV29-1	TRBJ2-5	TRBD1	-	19	CSVERFRVRTGGFQETQYF	TGCAGCGTTGAAAGGTTTCGGGTACGGACAGGGGGCTTCCAAGAGACCCAGTACTTC
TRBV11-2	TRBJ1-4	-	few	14	CASSLINREEKLFF	TGTGCCAGCAGCTTAATTAACAGGGAGGAAAAACTGTTTTTT
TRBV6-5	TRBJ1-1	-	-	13	CASAFEGLTEAFF	TGTGCCAGCGCTTTTGAGGGGTTGACTGAAGCTTTCTTT
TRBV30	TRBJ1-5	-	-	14	CAWSPDRRDQPQHF	TGTGCCTGGAGTCCGGACAGACGGGATCAGCCCCAGCATTTT
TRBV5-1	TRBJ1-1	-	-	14	CASSLDGQGRGAFF	TGCGCCAGCAGCTTGGACGGGCAGGGTAGAGGTGCTTTCTTT
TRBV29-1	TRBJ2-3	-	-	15	CSVLLGGRGTDTQYF	TGCAGCGTACTTTTGGGGGGGCGCGGCACAGATACGCAGTATTTT
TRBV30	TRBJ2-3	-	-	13	CAWSGTTIQAQYF	TGTGCCTGGAGCGGAACCACCATCCAGGCGCAGTATTTT
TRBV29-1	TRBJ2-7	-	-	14	CSVAGAGGSYEQYF	TGCAGCGTTGCGGGGGCAGGGGGATCTTACGAGCAGTACTTC
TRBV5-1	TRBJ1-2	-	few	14	CASTRDTANYGYTF	TGCGCCAGCACCCGGGACACAGCTAACTATGGCTACACCTTC
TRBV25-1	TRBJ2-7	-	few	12	CASSERGLEQYF	TGTGCCAGCAGTGAGCGGGGCCTCGAGCAGTACTTC
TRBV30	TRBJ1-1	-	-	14	CAWSVDGVNTEAFF	TGTGCCTGGAGTGTGGACGGAGTGAACACTGAAGCTTTCTTT
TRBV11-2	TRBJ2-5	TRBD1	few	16	CASSFSGQGKVETQYF	TGTGCCAGCAGCTTTTCAGGACAGGGGAAGGTAGAGACCCAGTACTTC
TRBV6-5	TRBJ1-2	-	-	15	CASSLRPEINYGYTF	TGTGCCAGCAGCCTCCGCCCAGAGATTAACTATGGCTACACCTTC
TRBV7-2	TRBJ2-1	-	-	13	CASSSPGGDEQFF	TGTGCCAGCAGCTCCCCCGGGGGCGATGAGCAGTTCTTC
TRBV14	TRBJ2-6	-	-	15	CASSQQDSGANVLTF	TGTGCCAGCAGCCAACAGGATTCTGGGGCCAACGTCCTGACTTTC
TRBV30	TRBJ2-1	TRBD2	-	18	CAWSSRPGRVTSYNEQFF	TGTGCCTGGAGTTCTCGTCCAGGGAGGGTCACGTCCTACAATGAGCAGTTCTTC
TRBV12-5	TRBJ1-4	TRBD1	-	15	CASPGQGATNEKLFF	TGTGCTAGTCCAGGCCAGGGGGCGACTAATGAAAAACTGTTTTTT
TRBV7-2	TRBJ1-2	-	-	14	CASSPAGARYGYTF	TGTGCCAGCAGCCCCGCGGGGGCTCGCTATGGCTACACCTTC
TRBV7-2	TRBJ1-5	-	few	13	CASSPRGNQPQHF	TGTGCCAGCAGCCCGAGGGGCAATCAGCCCCAGCATTTT
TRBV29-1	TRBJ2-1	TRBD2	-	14	CSVARASGGNEQFF	TGCAGCGTTGCAAGGGCTAGCGGGGGCAATGAGCAGTTCTTC
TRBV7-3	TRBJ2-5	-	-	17	CASSLSGPQGRQETQYF	TGTGCCAGCAGCCTATCCGGGCCCCAGGGAAGGCAAGAGACCCAGTACTTC
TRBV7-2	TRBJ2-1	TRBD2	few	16	CASSLHTSGFYNEQFF	TGTGCCAGCAGTCTCCATACTAGCGGGTTCTACAATGAGCAGTTCTTC
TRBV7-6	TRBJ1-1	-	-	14	CASSLVGRDTEAFF	TGTGCCAGCAGCTTAGTTGGCAGGGATACTGAAGCTTTCTTT
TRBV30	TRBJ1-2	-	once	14	CAWSTVRSNYGYTF	TGTGCCTGGAGTACCGTACGATCTAACTATGGCTACACCTTC
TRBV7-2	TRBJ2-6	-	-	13	CASSSTFANVLTF	TGTGCCAGCAGCTCCACGTTCGCCAACGTCCTGACTTTC
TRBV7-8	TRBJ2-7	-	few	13	CASSSTDRNEQYF	TGTGCCAGCAGCTCCACCGACAGGAACGAGCAGTACTTC
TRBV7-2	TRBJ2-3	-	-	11	CASSSTDTQYF	TGTGCCAGCAGCAGTACAGATACGCAGTATTTT
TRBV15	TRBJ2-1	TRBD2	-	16	CATSKETSIIYNEQFF	TGTGCCACCAGCAAAGAGACTAGCATCATCTACAATGAGCAGTTCTTC
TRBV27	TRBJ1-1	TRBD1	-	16	CASSLQTGGSGTEAFF	TGTGCCAGCAGTTTACAGACAGGGGGCTCCGGAACTGAAGCTTTCTTT
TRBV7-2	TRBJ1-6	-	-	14	CASSLGGGSGPLHF	TGTGCCAGCAGCTTAGGAGGGGGTAGTGGACCCCTCCACTTT
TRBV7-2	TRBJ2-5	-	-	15	CASSLVGRIQETQYF	TGTGCCAGCAGCTTAGTTGGCAGAATACAGGAGACCCAGTACTTC
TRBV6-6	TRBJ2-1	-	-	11	CASSYFDEQFF	TGTGCCAGCAGTTATTTTGATGAGCAGTTCTTC
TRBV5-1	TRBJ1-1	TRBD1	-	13	CASSYDRGLTAFF	TGCGCCAGCAGCTACGACAGGGGGCTCACAGCTTTCTTT
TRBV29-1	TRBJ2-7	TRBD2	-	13	CSVDGGGDYEQYF	TGCAGCGTGGACGGCGGGGGAGACTACGAGCAGTACTTC
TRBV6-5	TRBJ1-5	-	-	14	CASSYAVEGQPQHF	TGTGCCAGCAGTTACGCGGTAGAGGGTCAGCCCCAGCATTTT
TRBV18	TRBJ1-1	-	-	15	CASSPGGLAGTEAFF	TGTGCCAGCTCACCAGGAGGACTGGCGGGAACTGAAGCTTTCTTT
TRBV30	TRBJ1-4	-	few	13	CAWSGQGVEKLFF	TGTGCCTGGAGTGGGCAAGGCGTTGAAAAACTGTTTTTT
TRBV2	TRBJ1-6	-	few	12	CASDSYNSPLHF	TGTGCCAGCGACTCCTATAATTCACCCCTCCACTTT